This entry is about one TCR beta chain. Its antigen is not identified. The timepoints at which blood was sampled were baseline, cycle 4 day 1, and cycle 7 day 1. The protocol was immunoSEQ multiplex PCR, while the TCRdb copy is restricted to in-frame clones and leaves out a portion. Seen here are 82,000 or so clones, approximately 92% observed once, and the top ten hold over 0.6%. Germline CDR1 reads SGHRS; CDR2 reads YFSETQ. This CDR3 region has 13 residues. V was cut by 4 bases and J by 6 bases, with 14 bases left in between. This entry comes from a study of OX40 agonist ivuxolimab in advanced cancers. Study context: Partial responses were achieved by three patients: one hepatocellular carcinoma, two cutaneous melanoma. Points from the study as a whole: By week 6 at 0.1 to 3.0 mg/kg, blood CD4+ and CD8+ T cells had expanded clonally.

This sample comprised CD4+ or CD8+ T cells sorted from blood, obtained in a trial of the OX40 agonist ivuxolimab. This TCR was sampled from an adult with an advanced solid tumor such as melanoma, head and neck, liver or kidney cancer. This chain links TRBV5-1 with TRBJ2-7, with D maybe TRBD2 (7 bases). CDR3 residues: CASSPERGGEQYF. The CDR3 nucleotides are TGCGCCAGCAGCCCCGAGAGGGGGGGCGAGCAGTACTTC.